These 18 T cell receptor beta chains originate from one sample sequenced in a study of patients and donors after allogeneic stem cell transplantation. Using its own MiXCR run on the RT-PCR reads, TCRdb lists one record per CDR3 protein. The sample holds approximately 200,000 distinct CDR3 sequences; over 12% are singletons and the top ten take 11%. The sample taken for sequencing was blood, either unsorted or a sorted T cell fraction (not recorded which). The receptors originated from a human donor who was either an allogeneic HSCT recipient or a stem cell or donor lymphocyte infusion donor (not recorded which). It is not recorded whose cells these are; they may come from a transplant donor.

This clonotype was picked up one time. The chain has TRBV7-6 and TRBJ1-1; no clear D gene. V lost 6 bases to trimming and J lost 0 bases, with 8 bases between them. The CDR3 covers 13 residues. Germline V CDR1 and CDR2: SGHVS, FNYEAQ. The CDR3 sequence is CASRKWVNTEAFF. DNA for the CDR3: TGTGCCAGCAGAAAGTGGGTGAACACTGAAGCTTTCTTT.

CDR3 coding DNA: TGTGCCAGCAGCCAAGAAGTGGGGGCAGGGATTAATGAAAAACTGTTTTTT. It yields the protein CASSQEVGAGINEKLFF. V usage is TRBV3-1 and J usage is TRBJ1-4; TRBD1 might be the D (6 bases). The CDR3 runs to 17 residues. Germline CDR1 LGHDT, CDR2 YNNKEL (reference sequence). V lost 0 bases, J lost 4 bases, and 15 bases lay in between.

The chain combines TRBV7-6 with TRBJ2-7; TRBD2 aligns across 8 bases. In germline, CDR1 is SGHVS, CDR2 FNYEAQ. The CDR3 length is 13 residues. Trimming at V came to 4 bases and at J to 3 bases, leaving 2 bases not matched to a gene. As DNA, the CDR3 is TGTGCCAGCAGCTCGGGGGGGGACTACGAGCAGTACTTC. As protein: CASSSGGDYEQYF.

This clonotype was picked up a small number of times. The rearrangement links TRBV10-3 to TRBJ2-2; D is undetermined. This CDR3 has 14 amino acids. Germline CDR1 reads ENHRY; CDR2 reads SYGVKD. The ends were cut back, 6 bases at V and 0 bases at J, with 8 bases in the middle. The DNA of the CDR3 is TGTGCCATCAGAGTCCGCGCGAACACCGGGGAGCTGTTTTTT. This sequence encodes CAIRVRANTGELFF.

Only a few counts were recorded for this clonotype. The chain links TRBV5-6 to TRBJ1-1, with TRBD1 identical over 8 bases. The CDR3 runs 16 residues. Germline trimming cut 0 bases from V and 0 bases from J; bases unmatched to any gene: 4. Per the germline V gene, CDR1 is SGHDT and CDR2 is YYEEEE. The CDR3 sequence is CASSLEQGGLNTEAFF. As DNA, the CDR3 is TGTGCCAGCAGCTTGGAACAGGGGGGGCTGAACACTGAAGCTTTCTTT.

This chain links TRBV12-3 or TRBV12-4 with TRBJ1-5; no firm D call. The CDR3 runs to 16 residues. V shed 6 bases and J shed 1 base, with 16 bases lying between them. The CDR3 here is CASSPGTRVSNQPQHF. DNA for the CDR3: TGTGCCAGCAGCCCCGGAACGAGGGTGAGCAATCAGCCCCAGCATTTT.

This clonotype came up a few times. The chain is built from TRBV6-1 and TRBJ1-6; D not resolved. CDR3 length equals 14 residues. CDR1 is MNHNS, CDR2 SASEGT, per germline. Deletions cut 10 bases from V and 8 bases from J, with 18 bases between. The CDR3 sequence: CATLDLFRYSPLHF. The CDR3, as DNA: TGTGCCACCCTCGACCTGTTCCGGTATTCACCCCTCCACTTT.

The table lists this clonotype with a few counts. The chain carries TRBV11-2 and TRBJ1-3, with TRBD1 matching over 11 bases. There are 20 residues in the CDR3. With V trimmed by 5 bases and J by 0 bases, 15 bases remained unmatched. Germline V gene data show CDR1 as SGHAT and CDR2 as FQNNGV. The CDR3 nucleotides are TGTGCCAGCAGCCCAAAGAGGACAGGGGGCCGATCCGTCTCTGGAAACACCATATATTTT. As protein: CASSPKRTGGRSVSGNTIYF.

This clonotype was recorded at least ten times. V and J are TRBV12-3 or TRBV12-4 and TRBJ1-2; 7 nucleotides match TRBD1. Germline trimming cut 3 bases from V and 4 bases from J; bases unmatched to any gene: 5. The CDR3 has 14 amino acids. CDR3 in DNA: TGTGCCAGCAGTTTGGGACAGAGCTCCTATGGCTACACCTTC. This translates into CASSLGQSSYGYTF.

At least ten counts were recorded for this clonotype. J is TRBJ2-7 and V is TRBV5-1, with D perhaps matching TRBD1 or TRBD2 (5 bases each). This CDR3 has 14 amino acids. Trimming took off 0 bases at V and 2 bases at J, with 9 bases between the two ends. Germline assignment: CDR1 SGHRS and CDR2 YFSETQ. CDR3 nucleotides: TGCGCCAGCAGCTTGGACCCGGGACCCTACGAGCAGTACTTC. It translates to CASSLDPGPYEQYF.

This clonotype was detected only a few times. The CDR3 sequence: CASSTKSGGAYNEQFF. The CDR3 DNA follows: TGTGCCAGCTCAACAAAGAGCGGGGGGGCCTACAATGAGCAGTTCTTC. The chain employs TRBV18 and TRBJ2-1; TRBD2 aligns across 10 bases. The V and J ends lost 5 bases and 2 bases, in that order; junction bases with no gene match: 6. This CDR3 has 16 residues. Per germline, CDR1 KGHSH and CDR2 LQKENI.

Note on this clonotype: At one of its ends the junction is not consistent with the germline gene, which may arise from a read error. The CDR3 here is CASSLASGQQETQYF. The CDR3, as DNA: TGTGCTAGCAGCTTAGCGTCGGGGCAGCAAGAGACCCAGTACTTC. This rearrangement joins TRBV7-7 to TRBJ2-5; D is tentatively TRBD1 or TRBD2 (5 bases each). The CDR3 runs 15 residues. CDR1 and CDR2 (germline): SSHAT, FNYEAQ (reference sequence).

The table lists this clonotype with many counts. This chain's CDR3 is CASSQVLAGNTIYF. CDR3 nucleotides: TGCGCCAGCAGCCAAGTCTTGGCTGGAAACACCATATATTTT. V is TRBV4-1 and J is TRBJ1-3; D is unresolved. V was pared by 1 base and J by 2 bases, with 6 bases between. From germline, CDR1 is MGHRA and CDR2 YSYEKL. The CDR3 loop spans 14 amino acids.

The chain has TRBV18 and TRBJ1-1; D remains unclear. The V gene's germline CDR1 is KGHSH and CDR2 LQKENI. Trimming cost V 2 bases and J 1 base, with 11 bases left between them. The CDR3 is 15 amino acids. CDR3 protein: CASSPSKQGNTEAFF. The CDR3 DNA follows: TGTGCCAGCTCACCAAGTAAACAAGGGAACACTGAAGCTTTCTTT.

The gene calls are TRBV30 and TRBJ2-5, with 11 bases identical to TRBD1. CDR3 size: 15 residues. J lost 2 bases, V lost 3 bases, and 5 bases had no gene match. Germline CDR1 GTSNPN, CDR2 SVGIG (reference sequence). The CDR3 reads CAWSPGTGGQETQYF. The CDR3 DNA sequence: TGTGCCTGGAGCCCCGGGACAGGGGGTCAAGAGACCCAGTACTTC.

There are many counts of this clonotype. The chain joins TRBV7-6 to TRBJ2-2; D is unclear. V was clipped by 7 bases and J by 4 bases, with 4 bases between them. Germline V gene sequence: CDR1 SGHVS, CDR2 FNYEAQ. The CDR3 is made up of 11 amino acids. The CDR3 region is CASTLTGELFF. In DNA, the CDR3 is TGTGCCAGCACCCTCACCGGGGAGCTGTTTTTT.

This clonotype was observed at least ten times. The CDR3 spells CASSVGTLNTEAFF. The CDR3 bases are TGTGCCAGCAGTGTTGGGACACTGAACACTGAAGCTTTCTTT. V and J are TRBV12-3 or TRBV12-4 and TRBJ1-1; perhaps TRBD1 as D (6 bases). Between the trimmed V and J ends, which lost 5 bases and 0 bases, there was a span of 10 bases. There are 14 residues in the CDR3.

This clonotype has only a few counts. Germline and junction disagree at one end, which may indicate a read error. CDR3 amino acids: CDSSLTAGTRTDTQYF. CDR3 DNA: TGTGACAGCAGCTTGACTGCCGGGACTAGGACAGATACGCAGTATTTT. The V gene is TRBV7-2, the J gene TRBJ2-3; TRBD2 agrees at 8 bases. CDR1 is SGHTA, CDR2 FQGNSA, per germline. This CDR3 contains 16 residues.